This is a list of T cell receptor beta chains from one sample in a study of radiotherapy plus CTLA-4 blockade in lung cancer. Assay: immunoSEQ multiplex PCR; the TCRdb copy retains only in-frame clones and omits some. This sample yields about 24,000 clones, of which about two thirds are seen a single time; 2.5% to 3.5% belongs to the top ten. The material was peripheral blood, obtained from a patient treated with radiotherapy plus ipilimumab. Source of these receptors: a human donor with non-small cell lung cancer whose response to radiotherapy plus ipilimumab could not be evaluated. CDR3s include the opening cysteine and the closing phenylalanine or tryptophan. A row's size may be missing; if present it is once, few, many or a size class.

TRBV7-7	.	TRBJ2-1	CASSSSRGNEQFF
TRBV7-2	.	TRBJ2-7	CASSSQTGVYEQYF
TRBV7-9	.	TRBJ1-3	CASSSISGGSGNTIYF
TRBV11-1	.	TRBJ2-5	CASSLGQGEETQYF
TRBV10-3	few	TRBJ2-7	CAISDPSGSYEQYF
TRBV28	few	TRBJ1-4	CASSSTGTNEKLFF
TRBV5-6	.	TRBJ1-2	CASSRQGAYGYTF
TRBV11-2	.	TRBJ2-1	CASSPGRANEQFF
TRBV15	.	TRBJ1-1	CATSRDLTGRTEAFF
TRBV5-1	.	TRBJ2-3	CASSSLAGENTQYF
TRBV15	.	TRBJ1-3	CATTARRAGNTIYF